The 26 T cell receptor beta chains presented below share a single source sample, sequenced in a study of blood T cell repertoires in COVID-19. Using immunoSEQ multiplex PCR, the repertoire was profiled, and TCRdb retains in-frame clones only, with some absent. Among 450,000 or so clones listed, about nine tenths were seen once. The material sequenced was PBMCs or T cells enriched from blood (not recorded which). These receptors were taken from a man aged 18 to 29 who had recovered from COVID-19.

The chain employs TRBV2 and TRBJ2-2; 15 bases line up with TRBD2. The V gene's germline CDR1 is SNHLY and CDR2 FYNNEI. The CDR3 loop spans 16 amino acids. Trimming removed 4 bases from V and 5 bases from J; junction bases left unmatched: 2. CDR3 amino acids: CASSGTSGRETGELFF. The CDR3 coding sequence is TGTGCCAGCAGTGGGACTAGCGGGAGGGAGACCGGGGAGCTGTTTTTT.

The chain combines TRBV28 with TRBJ1-1; 7 bases line up with TRBD1. From germline, CDR1 is MDHEN and CDR2 SYDVKM. The CDR3 spans 13 residues. J lost 9 bases, V lost 8 bases, and 12 bases had no gene match. The CDR3 nucleotides read TGTGCCAGCGGAGAGGGGGCCCCGTTTAAAGCTTTCTTT. The encoded protein is CASGEGAPFKAFF.

The chain combines TRBV11-2 with TRBJ2-7; D may be TRBD2 (5 bases). Trimming removed 3 bases at V and 5 bases at J, with 11 bases between. This CDR3 contains 13 residues. The germline gives CDR1 SGHAT, CDR2 FQNNGV. The CDR3 here is CASSFGVGNEQYF. DNA for the CDR3: TGTGCCAGCAGCTTTGGGGTCGGGAACGAGCAGTACTTC. The full variable domain, completed using reference TRBV11-2 and TRBJ2-7, is EAGVAQSPRYKIIEKRQSVAFWCNPISGHATLYWYQQILGQGPKLLIQFQNNGVVDDSQLPKDRFSAERLKGVDSTLKIQPAKLEDSAVYLCASSFGVGNEQYFGPGTRLTVT.

The sample holds one count of this clone. The chain employs TRBV12-3 or TRBV12-4 and TRBJ1-1; D is ambiguous. The CDR3 contains 13 residues. V lost 6 bases, J lost 3 bases, and 11 bases lay in between. CDR3 sequence: CASSPGLDTEAFF. DNA for the CDR3: TGTGCCAGCAGCCCTGGGCTGGACACTGAAGCTTTCTTT.

The J gene is TRBJ1-1, the V gene TRBV7-9; a weak D match, TRBD1 (6 bases). Trimming cost V 1 base and J 2 bases, with 11 bases left between them. The length of the CDR3 is 15 residues. Germline V gene lookup returns CDR1 SEHNR and CDR2 FQNEAQ (reference sequence). This CDR3 is CASSLGRGANTEAFF. In nucleotides, the CDR3 is TGTGCCAGCAGCTTAGGCAGGGGAGCCAACACTGAAGCTTTCTTT.

This chain uses TRBV6-5 with TRBJ1-2, with no clear D. Germline V lookup: CDR1 MNHEY, CDR2 SVGAGI. V was shortened by 0 bases and J by 5 bases, with 10 bases between the two germline ends. This CDR3 spans 14 amino acids. The chain's CDR3 is CASSYSAVLYGYTF. The CDR3 bases are TGTGCCAGCAGTTACTCGGCAGTTCTTTATGGCTACACCTTC.

This chain uses TRBV7-9 with TRBJ2-1; D perhaps matches TRBD1 (6 bases). CDR1 SEHNR and CDR2 FQNEAQ come from the germline V gene (reference sequence). CDR3 length equals 14 residues. V was pared by 0 bases and J by 9 bases, with 12 bases between. The CDR3 loop reads CASSLAGARLEQFF. The CDR3, as DNA: TGTGCCAGCAGCTTAGCGGGGGCCCGTCTTGAGCAGTTCTTC.

The genes are TRBV6-1 and TRBJ2-2, with TRBD1 as a possible D gene (6 bases). This CDR3 is 16 amino acids long. V shed 4 bases and J shed 4 bases, with 16 bases lying between them. CDR1 is MNHNS, CDR2 SASEGT, per germline. The CDR3 loop reads CASSGPDRLPTGELFF. Here the CDR3 DNA reads TGTGCCAGCAGTGGACCGGACAGACTCCCCACCGGGGAGCTGTTTTTT.

The V and J genes are TRBV11-3 and TRBJ1-1, with TRBD1 matching 10 bases. Germline assignment: CDR1 SGHNT and CDR2 YENEEA. The CDR3 totals 15 residues. J lost 3 bases, V lost 4 bases, and 5 bases had no gene match. CDR3 amino acids: CASSSRQGADTEAFF. The CDR3 DNA is TGTGCCAGCAGCTCCCGACAGGGGGCCGACACTGAAGCTTTCTTT.

The rearrangement uses TRBV7-2 and TRBJ1-4; D is possibly TRBD1 (5 bases). The germline V gene has CDR1 SGHTA and CDR2 FQGNSA. Trimming left V 5 bases short and J 4 bases short, with 14 bases between. CDR3 size: 15 residues. For the CDR3, the DNA is TGTGCCAGCAGCCCTGGAGGGGCGGGTAATGAAAAACTGTTTTTT. This encodes CASSPGGAGNEKLFF.

The rearrangement uses TRBV19 and TRBJ1-4, with D maybe TRBD1 (5 bases). The CDR3 contains 15 residues. Deletions cut 6 bases from V and 5 bases from J, with 16 bases between. Looked up from germline, CDR1 is LNHDA and CDR2 is SQIVND (reference sequence). The DNA for the CDR3 is TGTGCCAGTAGGACAGCGGGACCTCCAAATGAAAAACTGTTTTTT. Protein sequence: CASRTAGPPNEKLFF. Based on the CDR3 plus reference TRBV19 and TRBJ1-4, the full variable domain is DGGITQSPKYLFRKEGQNVTLSCEQNLNHDAMYWYRQDPGQGLRLIYYSQIVNDFQKGDIAEGYSVSREKKESFPLTVTSAQKNPTAFYLCASRTAGPPNEKLFFGSGTQLSVL.

This CDR3 reads CASSVIADYNEQFF. CDR3 in DNA: TGTGCCAGCAGTGTTATAGCGGACTACAATGAGCAGTTCTTC. J is TRBJ2-1 and V is TRBV6-4, with D possibly TRBD2 on 6 matching bases. This CDR3 is built from 14 residues. Trimming took 4 bases from V and 3 from J, leaving 10 bases between them. Germline V CDR1 and CDR2: MRHNA, SNTAGT.

V is TRBV19 and J is TRBJ1-4, with D uncertain. The CDR3 is 15 residues long. Germline-derived CDR1 and CDR2 are LNHDA and SQIVND (reference sequence). Trimming removed 4 bases from V and 0 bases from J, with 9 bases in between. CDR3 amino acids: CASSTYSTTNEKLFF. The DNA of the CDR3 is TGTGCCAGTAGTACCTACTCAACAACTAATGAAAAACTGTTTTTT.

In DNA, the CDR3 is TGTGCCAGCAGGCAACCGGGACAGGGTAATTCACCCCTCCACTTT. This gives the protein CASRQPGQGNSPLHF. The rearrangement joins TRBV2 to TRBJ1-6, with 9 bases lining up with TRBD1. This CDR3 has 15 residues. V lost 6 bases to trimming and J lost 6 bases; unmatched junction nucleotides: 6. Germline loops: CDR1 SNHLY, CDR2 FYNNEI.

The rearrangement joins TRBV5-5 to TRBJ1-2, with D unclear. Trimming cost V 3 bases and J 0 bases, with 12 bases left between them. Germline CDR1 SGHKS, CDR2 YYEKEE (reference sequence). This CDR3 is built from 15 residues. The CDR3 sequence: CASSSRRGSNYGYTF. The CDR3 nucleotides read TGTGCCAGCAGCTCAAGACGGGGATCTAACTATGGCTACACCTTC.

V is TRBV14 and J is TRBJ2-3; 8 nucleotides agree with TRBD2. The J segment lost 2 bases and the V segment lost 0 bases, leaving 7 bases of the junction unmatched. The germline CDR1 and CDR2 sequences are SGHDN and FVKESK. The CDR3 spans 17 residues. This chain's CDR3 is CASSQDGTGGITDTQYF. In DNA form, the CDR3 reads TGTGCCAGCAGCCAAGATGGGACGGGAGGGATCACAGATACGCAGTATTTT.

The chain employs TRBV10-3 and TRBJ1-3; 9 nucleotides line up with TRBD1. The CDR3 is made up of 14 amino acids. V was pared by 7 bases and J by 5 bases, with 6 bases of the junction left unmatched. Germline V gene lookup returns CDR1 ENHRY and CDR2 SYGVKD. CDR3 amino acids: CAITPGQGRNTIYF. The CDR3, as DNA: TGTGCCATCACCCCGGGACAGGGAAGAAACACCATATATTTT.

The genes are TRBV19 and TRBJ1-1; unclear D gene. This CDR3 comprises 13 residues. V lost 7 bases, J lost 3 bases, and 12 bases lay in between. Per the germline V gene, CDR1 is LNHDA and CDR2 is SQIVND (reference sequence). The CDR3 bases are TGTGCCAGTAACGACCGGACTGACACTGAAGCTTTCTTT. It specifies CASNDRTDTEAFF.

Turning to this clone: Other DNA sequences in the sample encode the same CDR3. The chain is built from TRBV7-3 and TRBJ1-1, with D tentatively TRBD1 (5 bases). The germline V gene encodes CDR1 SGHTA and CDR2 FQGTGA. V was shortened by 4 bases and J by 1 base, with 7 bases between the two germline ends. The CDR3 is 13 residues long. The CDR3 coding sequence is TGTGCCAGCAGCTCACAGGAGAACACTGAAGCTTTCTTT. Translated: CASSSQENTEAFF. Based on the CDR3 plus reference TRBV7-3 and TRBJ1-1, the full variable domain is GAGVSQTPSNKVTEKGKYVELRCDPISGHTALYWYRQSLGQGPEFLIYFQGTGAADDSGLPNDRFFAVRPEGSVSTLKIQRTERGDSAVYLCASSSQENTEAFFGQGTRLTVV.

The CDR3 sequence: CASSPGTVEQYF. CDR3 sequence (DNA): TGTGCCAGTAGTCCCGGGACAGTAGAGCAGTACTTC. The chain links TRBV19 to TRBJ2-7; 7 nucleotides agree with TRBD1. Per germline, CDR1 LNHDA and CDR2 SQIVND (reference sequence). Trimming cost V 5 bases and J 7 bases; bases outside gene matches: 5. The CDR3 has 12 residues. Full variable domain (missing parts from reference TRBV19 and TRBJ2-7): DGGITQSPKYLFRKEGQNVTLSCEQNLNHDAMYWYRQDPGQGLRLIYYSQIVNDFQKGDIAEGYSVSREKKESFPLTVTSAQKNPTAFYLCASSPGTVEQYFGPGTRLTVT.

The chain couples TRBV14 to TRBJ1-1; D gene ambiguous. Looked up from germline, CDR1 is SGHDN and CDR2 is FVKESK. V was pared by 0 bases and J by 2 bases, with 10 bases between. The CDR3 length is 15 residues. This CDR3 is CASSQDLGGNTEAFF. The CDR3 DNA reads TGTGCCAGCAGCCAAGATCTCGGAGGAAACACTGAAGCTTTCTTT. The whole variable domain, filled in from reference TRBV14 and TRBJ1-1, reads EAGVTQFPSHSVIEKGQTVTLRCDPISGHDNLYWYRRVMGKEIKFLLHFVKESKQDESGMPNNRFLAERTGGTYSTLKVQPAELEDSGVYFCASSQDLGGNTEAFFGQGTRLTVV.

The J gene is TRBJ2-6, the V gene TRBV16, with 12 bases matching TRBD1. The J segment lost 0 bases and the V segment lost 1 base, leaving 1 base of the junction unmatched. The CDR3 is 18 amino acids. CDR1 and CDR2 from the germline V gene are KGHSY and FQNENV. The CDR3 here is CASSQWGQGASGANVLTF. The CDR3 DNA follows: TGTGCCAGCAGCCAATGGGGACAGGGGGCCTCTGGGGCCAACGTCCTGACTTTC.

The V call is TRBV14, the J call TRBJ2-7; D is unresolved. Trimming removed 1 base at V and 0 bases at J, with 4 bases between. Germline CDR1 reads SGHDN; CDR2 reads FVKESK. The CDR3 has 13 amino acids. In DNA form, the CDR3 reads TGTGCCAGCAGCCAAGTAGCCTCCTACGAGCAGTACTTC. Protein: CASSQVASYEQYF.

The chain links TRBV28 to TRBJ1-2, with D unclear. The CDR3 length is 12 residues. V was trimmed by 8 bases and J by 7 bases, leaving 14 bases between them. The germline gives CDR1 MDHEN, CDR2 SYDVKM. CDR3 DNA: TGTGCCAGCCGGGATGTCCTCGGTGGCTACACCTTC. Its translation: CASRDVLGGYTF.

This rearrangement joins TRBV9 to TRBJ2-5, with D tentatively TRBD2 (6 bases). This CDR3 is built from 17 residues. The V end lost 0 bases, the J end lost 2 bases, and 17 bases lay between the germline ends. Germline CDR1 SGDLS, CDR2 YYNGEE. The CDR3 region has the DNA TGTGCCAGCAGCGTAGGCAGATCTGGAGGGTCTCAAGAGACCCAGTACTTC. As protein: CASSVGRSGGSQETQYF.

The rearrangement uses TRBV19 and TRBJ2-1; D remains unclear. V lost 4 bases and J 4 bases, leaving 5 bases between the germline ends. The CDR3 spans 12 residues. The germline V gene has CDR1 LNHDA and CDR2 SQIVND (reference sequence). The CDR3 sequence is CASSTSYNEQFF. In nucleotides, the CDR3 is TGTGCCAGTAGTACGAGTTACAATGAGCAGTTCTTC.